The 27 T cell receptor beta chains given below trace back to one sample, sequenced in a study of T cells in Graves' hyperthyroidism and ophthalmopathy. The source material, RNA transcripts, was used to amplify TCR beta CDR3 regions. TCR CDR3 regions were first amplified by RT-PCR with HTBI primers. TCRdb used MiXCR to reprocess the multiplex PCR reads, holding one entry per CDR3 protein. The table shows roughly 160,000 distinct CDR3 sequences, with just under 9.5% occurring only once. Sequencing used blood. All receptors derive from a woman aged 18 to 35 with Graves' hyperthyroidism that later progressed to Graves' ophthalmopathy.

This clonotype was picked up many times. The genes are TRBV10-3 and TRBJ2-7; 10 bases agree with TRBD2. Germline assignment: CDR1 ENHRY and CDR2 SYGVKD. Trimming took 8 bases from V and 2 from J; bases not matched to a gene: 3. The CDR3 contains 13 residues. The CDR3 DNA sequence: TGTGCCATCGGACTAGCGGATACCTACGAGCAGTACTTC. Protein: CAIGLADTYEQYF.

This clonotype showed up just once. This chain links TRBV15 with TRBJ1-1, with 9 bases aligning to TRBD1. The CDR3 totals 17 residues. With V trimmed by 3 bases and J by 5 bases, 13 bases remained unmatched. Germline V gene sequence: CDR1 LNHNV, CDR2 YYDKDF (reference sequence). The CDR3 protein is CATSRRTGGGVNTEAFF. Here the CDR3 DNA reads TGTGCCACCAGCAGGAGAACAGGGGGCGGTGTAAATACTGAAGCTTTCTTT.

The sample holds a few counts of this clonotype. This chain connects TRBV3-1 to TRBJ2-5, with 7 nucleotides matching TRBD2. V lost 5 bases, J lost 2 bases, and 2 bases stayed unmatched. This CDR3 comprises 13 residues. The germline V gene encodes CDR1 LGHDT and CDR2 YNNKEL (reference sequence). As DNA, the CDR3 is TGTGCCAGCAGCTCTAGCGGACAAGAGACCCAGTACTTC. This translates into CASSSSGQETQYF.

A few counts support this clonotype. The V call is TRBV5-1, the J call TRBJ2-4, with a weak D call TRBD1 (6 bases). CDR1 and CDR2 (germline): SGHRS, YFSETQ. The CDR3 is made up of 16 amino acids. Trimming stripped 4 bases from V and 0 bases from J, with 14 bases between. The CDR3 region is CASSPRDTLAKNIQYF. The CDR3 DNA is TGCGCCAGCAGCCCCCGGGACACCTTAGCCAAAAACATTCAGTACTTC.

This clonotype was recorded at least ten times. The chain carries TRBV7-3 and TRBJ2-1, with 10 nucleotides matching TRBD2. The V segment lost 3 bases and the J segment 3 bases; nucleotides outside the gene matches: 2. Per germline, CDR1 SGHTA and CDR2 FQGTGA. This CDR3 is built from 15 residues. The CDR3 is CASSFSGGDYNEQFF. The DNA of the CDR3 is TGTGCCAGCAGCTTCAGCGGGGGGGACTACAATGAGCAGTTCTTC.

This clonotype was counted ten times or more. The chain is built from TRBV12-3 or TRBV12-4 and TRBJ2-1, with 7 bases lining up with TRBD2. CDR3 size: 13 residues. V shed 1 base, J shed 9 bases, and the junction held 3 bases outside the gene matches. As DNA, the CDR3 is TGTGCCAGCAGTTTAGGACTAGCTCGTGAGCAGTTCTTC. Amino acids: CASSLGLAREQFF.

This clonotype was seen repeatedly, ten times or more. This chain joins TRBV30 and TRBJ2-7, with 8 bases identical to TRBD1. CDR1 is GTSNPN and CDR2 is SVGIG in the germline V gene (reference sequence). This CDR3 comprises 16 residues. J gave up 1 base and V 2 bases, and 10 bases lay outside the gene matches. The CDR3 spells CAWSNQGTGSSYEQYF. The CDR3, as DNA: TGTGCCTGGAGTAACCAAGGGACAGGTAGTTCCTACGAGCAGTACTTC.

There are many counts of this clonotype. The chain joins TRBV15 to TRBJ1-1; D unclear. CDR3 length: 15 amino acids. The germline gives CDR1 LNHNV, CDR2 YYDKDF (reference sequence). V lost 1 base and J 4 bases, leaving 13 bases between the germline ends. In DNA form, the CDR3 reads TGTGCCACCAGCAGAGTGATAGGCAGTCTCACTGAAGCTTTCTTT. Its translation is CATSRVIGSLTEAFF.

This clonotype was seen repeatedly, ten times or more. This chain connects TRBV10-3 to TRBJ2-1; 7 bases are shared with TRBD2. The germline gives CDR1 ENHRY, CDR2 SYGVKD. The CDR3 consists of 13 residues. V shed 2 bases and J 8 bases; nucleotides not matched to a gene: 3. CDR3 coding DNA: TGTGCCATCAGTGAGGCTCGGGAGGATGAGCAGTTCTTC. Amino acid sequence: CAISEAREDEQFF.

Only a few counts were recorded for this clonotype. The chain recombines TRBV24-1 with TRBJ2-1, with 7 bases lining up with TRBD2. Per germline, CDR1 KGHDR and CDR2 SFDVKD. The junction had 6 bases not matched to a gene; V was cut back by 5 bases and J by 3 bases. This CDR3 has 15 amino acids. The CDR3 here is CATSGPAGNYNEQFF. CDR3 DNA: TGTGCCACCAGTGGCCCAGCGGGAAACTACAATGAGCAGTTCTTC.

This clonotype has ten or more counts. The genes are TRBV6-1 and TRBJ1-2, with D possibly matching TRBD1 (6 bases). The V end was cut by 5 bases, the J end by 7 bases, with 14 bases between. The length of the CDR3 is 13 residues. Germline CDR1 and CDR2: MNHNS and SASEGT. CDR3 nucleotide sequence: TGTGCCAGCAGTTCGGACAGTCGTCGTGGCTACACCTTC. This codes for CASSSDSRRGYTF.

This clonotype was seen repeatedly, ten times or more. V gene TRBV12-3 or TRBV12-4 combines with J gene TRBJ2-1; unclear D gene. CDR3 length equals 12 residues. The V end lost 8 bases, the J end lost 6 bases, and 11 bases lay between the germline ends. The CDR3 nucleotides read TGTGCCAGCGGTCCTTGGGGCAATGAGCAGTTCTTC. Translation gives CASGPWGNEQFF.

This clonotype occurred many times. The chain links TRBV28 to TRBJ1-6; 11 bases line up with TRBD1. J lost 10 bases, V lost 4 bases, and 3 bases had no gene match. The CDR3 sequence is 14 residues long. In germline, CDR1 is MDHEN, CDR2 SYDVKM. This CDR3 reads CASSYGTGGSPLHF. As DNA, the CDR3 is TGTGCCAGCAGTTACGGGACAGGGGGATCACCCCTCCACTTT.

Here the CDR3 DNA reads TGCGCCAGCAGCCAAGTACCCCCAGAGACCCAGTACTTC. Amino acids: CASSQVPPETQYF. The chain employs TRBV4-1 and TRBJ2-5; D is unclear. Trimming stripped 1 base from V and 4 bases from J, with 7 bases between. Germline-derived CDR1 and CDR2 are MGHRA and YSYEKL. This CDR3 comprises 13 residues.

This clonotype has only a few counts. The rearrangement joins TRBV25-1 to TRBJ2-7, with unresolved D. The V and J ends lost 5 bases and 1 base respectively, with 9 bases between them. The length of the CDR3 is 13 residues. CDR1 is MGHDK, CDR2 SYGVNS, per germline. The CDR3 loop is CASSQMESYEQYF. The CDR3 bases are TGTGCCAGCAGTCAAATGGAGTCCTACGAGCAGTACTTC.

This clonotype was counted at least ten times. The chain links TRBV27 to TRBJ2-7; 10 nucleotides align to TRBD1. After removal of 5 bases from V and 6 bases from J, the junction contained 7 bases not matched to a gene. The CDR3 runs to 14 residues. Germline V gene data show CDR1 as MNHEY and CDR2 as SMNVEV (reference sequence). The CDR3 loop is CASSLQGQGGEQYF. CDR3 nucleotide sequence: TGTGCCAGCAGTCTTCAAGGACAGGGGGGCGAGCAGTACTTC.

In this sample, this clonotype turned up many times. The chain couples TRBV5-5 to TRBJ1-1, with 9 bases lining up with TRBD1. The CDR3 has 15 amino acids. The junction had 3 bases not matched to a gene; V was cut back by 2 bases and J by 1 base. Looked up from germline, CDR1 is SGHKS and CDR2 is YYEKEE (reference sequence). Here the CDR3 DNA reads TGTGCCAGCAGCTTTGACAGGGGGTCGAACACTGAAGCTTTCTTT. This encodes CASSFDRGSNTEAFF.

This clonotype was counted a few times. CDR3 DNA sequence: TGCGCCAGCAGGGGGGGGACTAGCGGAACCTACGAGCAGTACTTC. Encoded protein: CASRGGTSGTYEQYF. The rearrangement uses TRBV5-1 and TRBJ2-7, with TRBD2 identical over 11 bases. Per the germline V gene, CDR1 is SGHRS and CDR2 is YFSETQ. CDR3 length: 15 residues. Losses at the gene ends were 5 bases for V and 2 bases for J; bases not matched to a gene: 6. The full variable domain, with the rest looked up from reference TRBV5-1 and TRBJ2-7, is KAGVTQTPRYLIKTRGQQVTLSCSPISGHRSVSWYQQTPGQGLQFLFEYFSETQRNKGNFPGRFSGRQFSNSRSEMNVSTLELGDSALYLCASRGGTSGTYEQYFGPGTRLTVT.

This clonotype was observed at least ten times. The gene calls are TRBV10-2 and TRBJ1-5; D perhaps matches TRBD1 (5 bases). Germline V gene lookup returns CDR1 WSHSY and CDR2 SAAADI. This CDR3 is 14 amino acids long. Trimming cost V 2 bases and J 1 base, with 6 bases left between them. The CDR3 DNA follows: TGCGCCAGCAGTGAGGGACACAGCAATCAGCCCCAGCATTTT. Its translation is CASSEGHSNQPQHF.

This clonotype was seen at least ten times. This rearrangement joins TRBV10-3 to TRBJ2-5, with 10 bases lining up with TRBD1. CDR3 length: 12 amino acids. V lost 2 bases and J lost 12; bases outside the gene matches: 3. Germline values: CDR1 ENHRY, CDR2 SYGVKD. The CDR3 loop reads CAISEGGTGEYF. CDR3 DNA sequence: TGTGCCATCAGTGAGGGCGGGACAGGGGAGTACTTC.

This chain links TRBV24-1 with TRBJ1-2; TRBD1 matches at 12 bases. The CDR3 has 14 residues. From germline, CDR1 is KGHDR and CDR2 SFDVKD. The V and J ends lost 4 bases and 8 bases, in that order; junction bases with no gene match: 4. DNA for the CDR3: TGTGCCACCAGTGAGGACGGGACAGGGGGCGGCTACACCTTC. Its protein is CATSEDGTGGGYTF.

This clonotype appeared many times. The chain couples TRBV12-3 or TRBV12-4 to TRBJ2-2; D gene uncertain. Trimming removed 3 bases from V and 5 bases from J, with 7 bases in between. CDR3 length equals 13 residues. CDR3 DNA: TGTGCCAGCAGTTTGCGAGAGACCGGGGAGCTGTTTTTT. It codes for CASSLRETGELFF.

At least ten counts were recorded for this clonotype. This chain uses TRBV19 with TRBJ1-2; D is uncertain. This CDR3 is 13 amino acids long. CDR1 LNHDA and CDR2 SQIVND come from the germline V gene (reference sequence). V lost 2 bases and J lost 0, with 4 bases in between. CDR3 amino acids: CASSINSNYGYTF. Written as DNA, the CDR3 is TGTGCCAGTAGTATAAACTCTAACTATGGCTACACCTTC.

A word on this clonotype: A much larger clone differs from this one at a single base, so this may be a read error. J is TRBJ2-2 and V is TRBV13, with a tentative D call TRBD2 (6 bases). The length of the CDR3 is 12 residues. From germline, CDR1 is PRHDT and CDR2 FYEKMQ (reference sequence). The CDR3: CAGSAGSGELFF. The DNA of the CDR3 is TGTGCCGGCAGTGCGGGGAGCGGGGAGCTGTTTTTT.

This clonotype has a count of ten or more. The chain carries TRBV6-5 and TRBJ1-1, with unresolved D. Per germline, CDR1 MNHEY and CDR2 SVGAGI. The CDR3 runs to 13 residues. Deletions cut 4 bases from V and 6 bases from J, with 12 bases between. The CDR3 loop reads CASSSSTGSEAFF. The CDR3 DNA reads as TGTGCCAGCAGTTCCTCTACGGGGTCTGAAGCTTTCTTT.

Only a few counts were recorded for this clonotype. This may be a read error, as it is one base from a much larger clone. The chain recombines TRBV10-3 with TRBJ1-5, with unresolved D. The V gene lost 6 bases and the J gene lost 3 bases, with 6 bases spanning the gap. The CDR3 runs to 12 residues. CDR1 and CDR2 from the germline V gene are ENHRY and SYGVKD. The CDR3 is CAISHNNQPQHF. The CDR3 region has the DNA TGTGCCATCAGCCATAACAATCAGCCCCAGCATTTT.

This clonotype showed up many times. V usage is TRBV6-5 and J usage is TRBJ2-7; D ambiguous. The CDR3 loop spans 13 amino acids. CDR1 and CDR2 (germline): MNHEY, SVGAGI. Trimming stripped 0 bases from V and 6 bases from J, with 9 bases between. CDR3 sequence (DNA): TGTGCCAGCAGTTACTCCAAGCGTTCCGAGCAGTACTTC. Amino acids: CASSYSKRSEQYF.